This paragraph reports one T cell receptor (beta chain). Different DNA sequences within this sample yield the same CDR3. The sample belongs to a study of blood T cell repertoires in COVID-19. Whole-study context: Acute and convalescent COVID-19 specimens originated in the United States, Italy and Spain. T cells, B-cell-depleted T cells, or PBMCs supplied cDNA or gDNA.

V shed 1 base and J 4 bases; nucleotides not matched to a gene: 4. The CDR3 length is 14 residues. Per germline, CDR1 SGHAT and CDR2 FQNNGV. Original methodology: Estimation of nucleated cell counts was performed using reference gene primer amplification. Produced via immunoSEQ multiplex PCR; TCRdb's table is partial and in-frame only. Clonal size and the V and J genes are those of that table, whereas D and trimming came from the DNA. The table shows about 250,000 clones, with about 80% occurring only once. The sequenced material came from peripheral blood. The V gene is TRBV11-2, the J gene TRBJ2-7; TRBD2 matches at 7 bases. This receptor was identified in a person in their 70s with COVID-19, enrolled during active disease. The CDR3 sequence is CASSLGGGGYEQYF. The CDR3 coding sequence is TGTGCCAGCAGCTTAGGCGGGGGAGGGTACGAGCAGTACTTC.